This TCR beta chain was captured in a study of breast tumors, draining lymph nodes, adjacent tissues. With V trimmed by 6 bases and J by 3 bases, 6 bases remained unmatched. Germline V gives CDR1 DFQATT, CDR2 SNEGSKA (reference sequence). The CDR3 is made up of 13 amino acids. The lymph nodes were axillary draining lymph nodes from breast cancer patients. This clonotype has ten or more counts. TCRdb re-derived calls from the multiplex PCR reads in MiXCR, one entry per CDR3 protein. The data hold some 200,000 distinct CDR3 sequences, with around 33% observed a single time. The specimen was axillary lymph node tissue. This TCR was recovered from a female donor with breast cancer. Some clones in this sample may be carry-over from other donors' samples. The J gene is TRBJ2-3, the V gene TRBV20-1; 7 bases are shared with TRBD2. This CDR3 reads CSAPDGGTDTQYF. The CDR3 DNA reads TGCAGTGCCCCAGACGGGGGGACAGATACGCAGTATTTT.